This T cell receptor (beta chain) was recovered during a study of blood T cells in healthy people across ages. Study outcomes and limitations: A roughly linear age-dependent decrease characterized TCR beta diversity per million T cells. Reliance upon unsorted PBMCs precluded definitive naive versus antigen-experienced comparison.

V lost 2 bases and J 6 bases, leaving 14 bases between the germline ends. Germline V gene sequence: CDR1 MDHEN, CDR2 SYDVKM. This CDR3 comprises 14 residues. With regard to this clonotype: Antigen: not known.

Through a sample-barcoded 5' primer and a J-beta primer mix, a second PCR was run for roughly 7 to 11 cycles. All samples gave at least 2.5 million CDR3-containing paired-end reads. TCRdb fed the 5' RACE reads into MiXCR, producing one record per CDR3 protein. The sample yields about 940,000 distinct CDR3 sequences, approximately 49% seen once. This receptor was taken from a man under 40 in good health. The V gene is TRBV28, the J gene TRBJ2-7; D might be TRBD2 (5 bases). Sequences were obtained from blood. CDR3 sequence reads: CASSLGSESVEQYF. CDR3 DNA sequence: TGTGCCAGCAGTTTAGGTAGCGAGAGTGTCGAGCAGTACTTC.